Each of the 10 T cell receptor beta chains below was sequenced from the same sample in a study of blood T cell repertoires in COVID-19. Sequencing was performed with immunoSEQ multiplex PCR; in TCRdb, only in-frame clones are kept and a portion is missing. The sample includes around 90,000 clones, just under 85% of them seen just once. The sample was peripheral blood. The receptors come from a woman in her seventies with active or convalescent COVID-19.

The V call is TRBV29-1, the J call TRBJ1-1; possibly TRBD1 for D (6 bases). The CDR3 runs 15 residues. Trimming took off 4 bases at V and 1 base at J, with 16 bases between the two ends. Germline assignment: CDR1 SQVTM and CDR2 ANQGSEA. CDR3 region: CSVGDRDTSNTEAFF. CDR3 nucleotide sequence: TGCAGCGTTGGGGACCGGGACACATCGAACACTGAAGCTTTCTTT.

This rearrangement joins TRBV4-3 to TRBJ2-2; 10 bases map to TRBD2. Looked up from germline, CDR1 is LGHNA and CDR2 is YSLEER. The CDR3 extends over 18 amino acids. V was pared by 2 bases and J by 4 bases, with 10 bases of the junction left unmatched. The CDR3, as DNA: TGCGCCAGCAGCCAACAGACTAGCGGGCGACTTTTCACCGGGGAGCTGTTTTTT. It is translated as CASSQQTSGRLFTGELFF.

The chain links TRBV12-3 or TRBV12-4 to TRBJ1-1; the D is unclear. The CDR3 is 13 residues long. The V gene lost 3 bases and the J gene lost 1 base, with 6 bases spanning the gap. This CDR3 is CASSLRANTEAFF. The CDR3, as DNA: TGTGCCAGCAGTTTGCGAGCGAACACTGAAGCTTTCTTT.

The chain uses TRBV6-1 and TRBJ1-5, with D tentatively TRBD1 (6 bases). Germline CDR1 reads MNHNS; CDR2 reads SASEGT. This CDR3 comprises 16 residues. V lost 4 bases, J lost 6 bases, and 19 bases lay in between. CDR3 amino acids: CASSATQGINSQPQHF. The CDR3 nucleotides are TGTGCCAGCAGTGCTACACAGGGAATTAATTCTCAGCCCCAGCATTTT.

The CDR3 loop is CARNSTGIEPQHF. The CDR3 DNA is TGCGCCAGAAATTCCACGGGGATTGAGCCCCAGCATTTT. The J gene is TRBJ1-5, the V gene TRBV5-1; no reliable D call. CDR3 length: 13 residues. Germline CDR1 and CDR2: SGHRS and YFSETQ. The ends were cut back, 8 bases at V and 8 bases at J, with 17 bases in the middle.

This rearrangement joins TRBV7-2 to TRBJ2-3; 9 bases are a match to TRBD2. This CDR3 region has 15 residues. J gave up 1 base and V 5 bases, and 4 bases lay outside the gene matches. Looked up from germline, CDR1 is SGHTA and CDR2 is FQGNSA. The CDR3 sequence: CASSRRLAGTDTQYF. The CDR3 DNA reads as TGTGCCAGCAGCCGTAGACTAGCGGGCACAGATACGCAGTATTTT.

This chain connects TRBV18 to TRBJ2-7; D not resolved. The CDR3 covers 15 residues. Trimming took off 2 bases at V and 4 bases at J, with 15 bases between the two ends. Germline V gene sequence: CDR1 KGHSH, CDR2 LQKENI. This CDR3 is CASSPIQSTDYEQYF. DNA for the CDR3: TGTGCCAGCTCACCAATACAGAGCACCGATTACGAGCAGTACTTC.

This rearrangement joins TRBV10-2 to TRBJ2-3; TRBD2 agrees at 10 bases. Germline CDR1 is WSHSY and CDR2 is SAAADI. The ends lost 5 bases at V and 1 base at J; junction bases unmatched: 9. CDR3 size: 17 residues. CDR3 nucleotide sequence: TGCGCCAGCAGTCCCCGTTTCAGCGGGGGGGGCACAGATACGCAGTATTTT. Amino acids: CASSPRFSGGGTDTQYF.

This clone appeared a single time. The chain employs TRBV10-3 and TRBJ2-7; D gene uncertain. Germline values: CDR1 ENHRY, CDR2 SYGVKD. The ends were cut back, 4 bases at V and 7 bases at J, with 17 bases in the middle. The CDR3 sequence is 14 residues long. CDR3 in amino acids: CAISGSSNPREQYF. DNA of the CDR3: TGTGCCATCAGTGGTTCCTCCAACCCTCGGGAGCAGTACTTC.

V is TRBV5-1 and J is TRBJ1-4; maybe TRBD1 (6 bases). Germline CDR1 and CDR2: SGHRS and YFSETQ. CDR3 length: 14 amino acids. The V end lost 4 bases, the J end lost 5 bases, and 12 bases lay between the germline ends. CDR3 sequence: CASSLPGENEKLFF. In nucleotides, the CDR3 is TGCGCCAGCAGCCTACCAGGGGAGAATGAAAAACTGTTTTTT.